Shown below are 9 T cell receptor beta chains from a single sample sequenced in a study of blood T cell repertoires in COVID-19. The method was immunoSEQ multiplex PCR; TCRdb's version includes in-frame clones alone and lacks a portion of them. The repertoire holds hundreds of thousands of clones, with around 87% as singletons. The specimen was PBMCs or T cells enriched from blood (not recorded which). All receptors come from a woman between 18 and 30 years old with acute COVID-19.

The V call is TRBV5-1, the J call TRBJ2-3; possible D gene TRBD1, 6 bases. Trimming removed 3 bases from V and 5 bases from J, with 13 bases in between. The germline V gene encodes CDR1 SGHRS and CDR2 YFSETQ. The CDR3 loop spans 14 amino acids. The CDR3 DNA sequence: TGCGCCAGCAGCTCAATACAGGGATTAGATACGCAGTATTTT. Its translation: CASSSIQGLDTQYF. Full variable domain (remainder filled in from reference TRBV5-1 and TRBJ2-3): KAGVTQTPRYLIKTRGQQVTLSCSPISGHRSVSWYQQTPGQGLQFLFEYFSETQRNKGNFPGRFSGRQFSNSRSEMNVSTLELGDSALYLCASSSIQGLDTQYFGPGTRLTVL.

CDR3 coding DNA: TGTGCCAGCAGACACCCCTGGCCGGTGACAGGGAACACCGGGGAGCTGTTTTTT. Translated, it gives CASRHPWPVTGNTGELFF. The chain couples TRBV6-7 to TRBJ2-2, with D possibly being TRBD1 (6 bases). TRBV6-7 carries the ORF label, with uncertain function. The ends were cut back, 6 bases at V and 1 base at J, with 21 bases in the middle. The CDR3 runs to 18 residues.

The rearrangement uses TRBV5-1 and TRBJ2-1; TRBD2 matches 13 bases. J gave up 6 bases and V 2 bases, and 8 bases lay outside the gene matches. Germline V gives CDR1 SGHRS, CDR2 YFSETQ. This CDR3 region has 17 residues. CDR3 amino acids: CASSLGTGTSGINEQFF. The CDR3 nucleotides are TGCGCCAGCAGCTTAGGGACCGGGACTAGCGGGATCAATGAGCAGTTCTTC.

The chain recombines TRBV7-9 with TRBJ1-4; D ambiguous. This CDR3 spans 14 amino acids. Germline V gene data show CDR1 as SEHNR and CDR2 as FQNEAQ (reference sequence). V was cut by 2 bases and J by 7 bases, with 11 bases left in between. For the CDR3, the DNA is TGTGCCAGCAGCTTAAAAGCCCCGAGTGAAAAACTGTTTTTT. It is translated as CASSLKAPSEKLFF. Filled out from reference TRBV7-9 and TRBJ1-4, the complete variable domain reads DTGVSQNPRHKITKRGQNVTFRCDPISEHNRLYWYRQTLGQGPEFLTYFQNEAQLEKSRLLSDRFSAERPKGSFSTLEIQRTEQGDSAMYLCASSLKAPSEKLFFGSGTQLSVL.

The V and J genes are TRBV27 and TRBJ1-1, with D unclear. V lost 2 bases and J lost 8, with 18 bases in between. This CDR3 is built from 15 residues. Germline V gene lookup returns CDR1 MNHEY and CDR2 SMNVEV (reference sequence). CDR3 bases: TGTGCCAGCAGTTTAGGCGGGTCCGACTTTCGGGAAGCTTTCTTT. Its translation is CASSLGGSDFREAFF.

The V gene is TRBV7-8, the J gene TRBJ2-3; 10 bases agree with TRBD2. Germline trimming cut 1 base from V and 5 bases from J; bases unmatched to any gene: 12. The length of the CDR3 is 18 residues. Germline values: CDR1 SGHVS, CDR2 FQNEAQ. This CDR3 is CASSLEGRIAGGRDTQYF. The CDR3 nucleotides read TGTGCCAGCAGCTTAGAGGGCCGCATAGCGGGAGGCCGAGATACGCAGTATTTT.

The V gene is TRBV9, the J gene TRBJ2-7, with 12 bases matching TRBD1. CDR3 length equals 14 residues. CDR1 SGDLS and CDR2 YYNGEE come from the germline V gene. J gave up 7 bases and V 0 bases, and 2 bases lay outside the gene matches. Here the CDR3 reads CASSVGDRGREQYF. CDR3 coding DNA: TGTGCCAGCAGCGTAGGGGACAGGGGGCGAGAGCAGTACTTC.

The genes are TRBV9 and TRBJ2-1; D is unclear. V was pared by 0 bases and J by 7 bases, with 8 bases between. CDR3 length: 13 amino acids. The V gene's germline CDR1 is SGDLS and CDR2 YYNGEE. The CDR3 DNA sequence: TGTGCCAGCAGCGTAGGAGTAATTAATGAGCAGTTCTTC. Protein: CASSVGVINEQFF.

This clone was seen once. The rearrangement joins TRBV5-1 to TRBJ2-7; the match to TRBD2 covers 8 bases. Trimming removed 2 bases from V and 4 bases from J; junction bases left unmatched: 11. The CDR3 runs to 16 residues. In germline, CDR1 is SGHRS, CDR2 YFSETQ. As DNA, the CDR3 is TGCGCCAGCAGCTTCGAACCGAGCGGGAGTTTTTACGAGCAGTACTTC. The encoded protein is CASSFEPSGSFYEQYF.